One and the same sample provided the 10 T cell receptor beta chains below, sequenced in a study of blood T cells in healthy people across ages. Using a J-beta primer mix together with a sample-barcoded 5' primer, a second PCR was run for roughly 7 to 12 cycles. TCRdb passed the 5' RACE reads through MiXCR, listing each CDR3 protein once. The data contain approximately 1.5 million distinct CDR3 sequences, approximately 43% of them singletons. The sample was blood. The receptors stem from a woman aged 18-30 years in good health.

The chain is built from TRBV12-3 or TRBV12-4 and TRBJ1-6; D remains unclear. V lost 3 bases, J lost 6 bases, and 9 bases lay in between. The CDR3 totals 14 residues. As DNA, the CDR3 is TGTGCCAGCAGTTTTAAACGGACTAATTCACCCCTCCACTTT. It encodes CASSFKRTNSPLHF.

This clonotype occurred a few times. V usage is TRBV7-2 and J usage is TRBJ2-7; 8 nucleotides line up with TRBD1. With V trimmed by 5 bases and J by 0 bases, 6 bases remained unmatched. Germline CDR1 and CDR2: SGHTA and FQGNSA. The CDR3 has 15 amino acids. CDR3 in amino acids: CASSTLTGDSYEQYF. CDR3 in DNA: TGTGCCAGCAGCACGCTGACAGGGGACTCCTACGAGCAGTACTTC.

This sequence joins TRBV12-3 or TRBV12-4 and TRBJ1-2, with 11 bases that match TRBD1. With V trimmed by 8 bases and J by 5 bases, 7 bases remained unmatched. CDR3 length equals 14 residues. The CDR3 nucleotides read TGTGCCAGCCTAGGACAGGGGGCTTATTATGGCTACACCTTC. As protein: CASLGQGAYYGYTF.

The gene calls are TRBV6-6 and TRBJ2-1; D might be TRBD1 or TRBD2, each matching 5 bases. V dropped 5 bases and J dropped 5 bases, with 22 bases sitting between them. CDR3 size: 17 residues. Germline CDR1 is MNHNY and CDR2 is SVGAGI (reference sequence). CDR3 residues: CASSIRGGSSLDNEQFF. The CDR3 DNA reads TGTGCCAGCAGTATCCGTGGGGGTTCATCACTCGACAATGAGCAGTTCTTC.

The chain couples TRBV6-1 to TRBJ2-2; TRBD2 agrees at 8 bases. This CDR3 is built from 14 residues. J was trimmed by 13 bases and V by 3 bases; bases with no gene match: 10. The germline CDR1 and CDR2 sequences are MNHNS and SASEGT. DNA of the CDR3: TGTGCCAGCAGTGACGGGACTAGACCCCGTGGGCTGTTTTTT. It codes for CASSDGTRPRGLFF.

The chain links TRBV11-1 to TRBJ1-2; 7 bases are a match to TRBD1. CDR3 length: 15 residues. With 0 bases clipped from V and 4 bases from J, the junction kept 5 bases outside the gene matches. The germline gives CDR1 SGHAT, CDR2 FQDESV (reference sequence). CDR3 nucleotide sequence: TGTGCCAGCAGCTTAGCTGGGACAGCGCCCTATGGCTACACCTTC. As protein: CASSLAGTAPYGYTF.

The CDR3 loop is CSASRTAGEPGNTIYF. The CDR3 coding sequence is TGCAGTGCCAGCCGCACCGCGGGGGAACCTGGAAACACCATATATTTT. The chain couples TRBV20-1 to TRBJ1-3; D perhaps matches TRBD1 (5 bases). The germline CDR1 and CDR2 sequences are DFQATT and SNEGSKA (reference sequence). The V gene lost 6 bases and the J gene lost 2 bases, with 20 bases spanning the gap. The CDR3 length is 16 residues.

V usage is TRBV13 and J usage is TRBJ1-2, with TRBD1 matching over 7 bases. J gave up 6 bases and V 5 bases, and 6 bases lay outside the gene matches. Germline lookup yields CDR1 PRHDT and CDR2 FYEKMQ (reference sequence). CDR3 length: 13 amino acids. The CDR3 region has the DNA TGTGCCAGCAGCGAGCTGACAGGGAATGGCTACACCTTC. This sequence encodes CASSELTGNGYTF.

The chain joins TRBV5-1 to TRBJ1-1; the match to TRBD1 covers 7 bases. CDR3 size: 14 residues. Germline V gene sequence: CDR1 SGHRS, CDR2 YFSETQ. The V gene end was trimmed by 4 bases and the J gene end by 3 bases; junction bases not matched to a gene: 6. CDR3 sequence (DNA): TGCGCCAGCAGCAAGAAACAGGGGTACACTGAAGCTTTCTTT. Protein product: CASSKKQGYTEAFF. Using reference TRBV5-1 and TRBJ1-1 for the parts outside the CDR3, the full variable domain is KAGVTQTPRYLIKTRGQQVTLSCSPISGHRSVSWYQQTPGQGLQFLFEYFSETQRNKGNFPGRFSGRQFSNSRSEMNVSTLELGDSALYLCASSKKQGYTEAFFGQGTRLTVV.

The chain combines TRBV4-3 with TRBJ2-3; D is ambiguous. Germline loops: CDR1 LGHNA, CDR2 YSLEER. Trimming stripped 4 bases from V and 4 bases from J, with 21 bases between. The CDR3 length is 17 residues. The DNA for the CDR3 is TGCGCCAGCAGCCGCAACCGGGCGGAATTGGGTGCAGATACGCAGTATTTT. It translates to CASSRNRAELGADTQYF.